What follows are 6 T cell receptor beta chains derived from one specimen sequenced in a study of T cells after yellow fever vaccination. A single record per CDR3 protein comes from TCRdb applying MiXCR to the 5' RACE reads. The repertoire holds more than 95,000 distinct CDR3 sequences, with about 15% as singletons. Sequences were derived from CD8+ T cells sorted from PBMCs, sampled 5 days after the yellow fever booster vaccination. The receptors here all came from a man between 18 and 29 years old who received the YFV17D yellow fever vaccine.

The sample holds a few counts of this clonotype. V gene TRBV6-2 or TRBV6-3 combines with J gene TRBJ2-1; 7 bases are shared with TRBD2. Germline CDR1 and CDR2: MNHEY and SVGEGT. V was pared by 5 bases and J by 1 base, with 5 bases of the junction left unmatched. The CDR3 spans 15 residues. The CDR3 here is CASSGGGGSYNEQFF. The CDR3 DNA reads TGTGCCAGCAGTGGCGGCGGGGGTTCCTACAATGAGCAGTTCTTC.

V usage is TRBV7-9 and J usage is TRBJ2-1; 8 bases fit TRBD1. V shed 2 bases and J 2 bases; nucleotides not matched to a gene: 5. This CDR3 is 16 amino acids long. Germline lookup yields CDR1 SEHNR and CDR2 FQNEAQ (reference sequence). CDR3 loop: CASSLQGAVTYNEQFF. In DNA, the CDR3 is TGTGCCAGCAGCTTACAGGGGGCGGTTACCTACAATGAGCAGTTCTTC. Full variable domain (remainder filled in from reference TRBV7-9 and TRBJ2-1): DTGVSQNPRHKITKRGQNVTFRCDPISEHNRLYWYRQTLGQGPEFLTYFQNEAQLEKSRLLSDRFSAERPKGSFSTLEIQRTEQGDSAMYLCASSLQGAVTYNEQFFGPGTRLTVL.

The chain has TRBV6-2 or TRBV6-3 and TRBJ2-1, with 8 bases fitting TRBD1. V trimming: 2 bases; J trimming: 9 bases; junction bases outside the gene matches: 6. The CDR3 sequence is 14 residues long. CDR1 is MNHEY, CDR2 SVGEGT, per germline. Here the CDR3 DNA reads TGTGCCAGCAGTTACCCCAGGGGGCAAATTGAGCAGTTCTTC. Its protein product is CASSYPRGQIEQFF.

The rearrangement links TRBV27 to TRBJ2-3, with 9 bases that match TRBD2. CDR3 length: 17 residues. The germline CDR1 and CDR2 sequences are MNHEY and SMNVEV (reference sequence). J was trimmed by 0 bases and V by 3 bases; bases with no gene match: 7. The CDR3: CASSFSSGGPSTDTQYF. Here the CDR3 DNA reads TGTGCCAGCAGTTTCTCAAGCGGGGGGCCAAGCACAGATACGCAGTATTTT.

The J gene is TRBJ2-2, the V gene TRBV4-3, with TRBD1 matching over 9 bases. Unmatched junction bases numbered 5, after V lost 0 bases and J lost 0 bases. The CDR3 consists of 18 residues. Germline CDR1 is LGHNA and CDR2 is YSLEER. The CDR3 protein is CASSQDEDRGANTGELFF. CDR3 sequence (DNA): TGCGCCAGCAGCCAAGATGAGGACAGGGGAGCGAACACCGGGGAGCTGTTTTTT.

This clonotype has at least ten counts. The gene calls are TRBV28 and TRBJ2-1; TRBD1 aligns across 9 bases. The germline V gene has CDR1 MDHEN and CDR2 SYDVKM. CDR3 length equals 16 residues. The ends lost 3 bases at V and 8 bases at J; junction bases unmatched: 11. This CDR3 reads CASSFLSGQGSHEQFF. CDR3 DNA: TGTGCCAGCAGTTTTCTTTCGGGACAGGGAAGTCATGAGCAGTTCTTC.